Below are 28 T cell receptor beta chains sequenced from a single sample in a study of blood T cells in healthy people across ages. A second roughly 6 to 12 cycle PCR used barcoded and J-beta primers. TCRdb used MiXCR to reprocess the 5' RACE reads, holding one entry per CDR3 protein. Among fewer than 800,000 distinct CDR3 sequences listed, about 52% were seen once. Sequencing used blood. These receptors originate from a woman aged 55-70 years in good health.

This sequence joins TRBV20-1 and TRBJ2-1, with a possible D match to TRBD1 (6 bases). The CDR3 extends over 15 amino acids. V lost 6 bases to trimming and J lost 1 base, with 16 bases between them. CDR1 is DFQATT and CDR2 is SNEGSKA in the germline V gene (reference sequence). The CDR3 DNA sequence: TGCAGTGCCATTCATGGGGGCAGGTCCTACAATGAGCAGTTCTTC. Its protein is CSAIHGGRSYNEQFF.

This chain uses TRBV7-9 with TRBJ2-1, with TRBD2 matching 7 bases. V shed 1 base, J shed 0 bases, and the junction held 3 bases outside the gene matches. Per germline, CDR1 SEHNR and CDR2 FQNEAQ (reference sequence). The CDR3 is 16 residues long. CDR3 sequence reads: CASSLVSGNSYNEQFF. CDR3 in DNA: TGTGCCAGCAGCTTAGTCAGCGGGAACTCCTACAATGAGCAGTTCTTC.

The chain combines TRBV29-1 with TRBJ2-3, with D tentatively TRBD2 (5 bases). Trimming cost V 4 bases and J 2 bases, with 7 bases left between them. Germline CDR1 and CDR2: SQVTM and ANQGSEA. The CDR3 sequence is 12 residues long. CDR3 loop: CSVGRDTDTQYF. The CDR3 DNA is TGCAGCGTTGGTCGGGACACAGATACGCAGTATTTT.

The chain couples TRBV29-1 to TRBJ2-5; D not resolved. The germline V and J ends were trimmed by 1 base and 3 bases, with 6 bases remaining between them. This CDR3 is built from 12 residues. Germline CDR1 and CDR2: SQVTM and ANQGSEA. The CDR3 region is CSVEGAEETQYF. The CDR3 DNA is TGCAGCGTTGAAGGGGCGGAAGAGACCCAGTACTTC.

Here the CDR3 reads CASSSPSAGVGNEQFF. The CDR3 bases are TGTGCCAGCAGCTCCCCCTCAGCGGGAGTAGGCAATGAGCAGTTCTTC. The V gene is TRBV6-6, the J gene TRBJ2-1; 8 bases agree with TRBD2. Trimming took 6 bases from V and 6 from J; bases not matched to a gene: 13. This CDR3 has 16 residues. The germline CDR1 and CDR2 sequences are MNHNY and SVGAGI (reference sequence).

The chain uses TRBV7-2 and TRBJ2-7; 8 positions match TRBD1. The germline V gene has CDR1 SGHTA and CDR2 FQGNSA. This CDR3 has 15 amino acids. J gave up 2 bases and V 5 bases, and 8 bases lay outside the gene matches. The CDR3 DNA reads as TGTGCCAGCAGCAGACAGGGGTCTTCGCCCTACGAGCAGTACTTC. Translating it yields CASSRQGSSPYEQYF.

Comments on this clonotype: This sequence may be a read error, since a much larger clone differs from it by one base. The chain carries TRBV20-1 and TRBJ2-7; TRBD1 matches 7 bases. Germline trimming cut 6 bases from V and 3 bases from J; bases unmatched to any gene: 11. This CDR3 contains 14 residues. Germline loops: CDR1 DFQATT, CDR2 SNEGSKA (reference sequence). CDR3 sequence reads: CSASVNRGHYEQYF. The DNA for the CDR3 is TGCAGTGCCAGCGTGAACAGGGGTCACTACGAGCAGTACTTC.

The gene calls are TRBV12-3 or TRBV12-4 and TRBJ2-2; D might be TRBD1 (5 bases). Deletions cut 3 bases from V and 9 bases from J, with 8 bases between. The CDR3 has 12 amino acids. CDR3 region: CASSFMDRELFF. In nucleotides, the CDR3 is TGTGCCAGCAGTTTTATGGACAGGGAGCTGTTTTTT.

The V gene is TRBV7-2, the J gene TRBJ2-7; TRBD2 matches at 7 bases. Germline assignment: CDR1 SGHTA and CDR2 FQGNSA. The V gene end was trimmed by 1 base and the J gene end by 3 bases; junction bases not matched to a gene: 12. There are 17 residues in the CDR3. This CDR3 is CASSLEGWGRASYEQYF. CDR3 in DNA: TGTGCCAGCAGCTTAGAGGGTTGGGGGAGGGCTAGCTACGAGCAGTACTTC.

V usage is TRBV4-2 and J usage is TRBJ1-1; the match to TRBD1 covers 9 bases. The germline V gene encodes CDR1 LGHNA and CDR2 YNFKEQ. With 5 bases clipped from V and 8 bases from J, the junction kept 9 bases outside the gene matches. This CDR3 spans 14 amino acids. CDR3 sequence reads: CASSTRTGGLEAFF. The CDR3 DNA follows: TGTGCCAGCAGCACCCGAACAGGGGGCCTGGAAGCTTTCTTT.

Remarks on this clonotype: One end of the junction does not line up with germline, which may come from a read error. The chain links TRBV5-6 to TRBJ2-1; 14 nucleotides match TRBD2. This CDR3 spans 14 amino acids. Germline V gene lookup returns CDR1 SGHDT and CDR2 YYEEEE. The CDR3 reads CANSLGTSGGEQFF. The CDR3 bases are TGTGCCAACAGCTTGGGGACTAGCGGGGGTGAGCAGTTCTTC.

The chain joins TRBV20-1 to TRBJ2-6; 7 bases fit TRBD1. Germline loops: CDR1 DFQATT, CDR2 SNEGSKA (reference sequence). This CDR3 is built from 17 residues. J lost 1 base, V lost 1 base, and 7 bases had no gene match. The CDR3 DNA follows: TGCAGTGCTAGAGGACAGGGTTTGGAATCTGGGGCCAACGTCCTGACTTTC. Protein sequence: CSARGQGLESGANVLTF.

The chain carries TRBV28 and TRBJ2-7; no firm D call. V dropped 6 bases and J dropped 3 bases, with 9 bases sitting between them. This CDR3 spans 12 amino acids. Germline V gene sequence: CDR1 MDHEN, CDR2 SYDVKM. The DNA of the CDR3 is TGTGCCAGCAGCCCCTCCCGCTACGAGCAGTACTTC. Protein sequence: CASSPSRYEQYF.

This clonotype showed up many times. The J gene is TRBJ2-1, the V gene TRBV6-4; possibly TRBD2 for D (5 bases). The CDR3 consists of 12 residues. The ends were cut back, 6 bases at V and 10 bases at J, with 13 bases in the middle. Germline lookup yields CDR1 MRHNA and CDR2 SNTAGT. The CDR3 region is CASSPEGVEQFF. DNA for the CDR3: TGTGCCAGCAGCCCAGAGGGAGTAGAGCAGTTCTTC.

The genes are TRBV20-1 and TRBJ1-4; maybe TRBD1 (6 bases). The CDR3 sequence is 13 residues long. The germline CDR1 and CDR2 sequences are DFQATT and SNEGSKA (reference sequence). The V end lost 6 bases, the J end lost 8 bases, and 16 bases lay between the germline ends. CDR3 DNA sequence: TGCAGTGCACTGCAGGGCCAGGGGGAAAAACTGTTTTTT. Translated: CSALQGQGEKLFF.

There are a few counts of this clonotype. V and J are TRBV20-1 and TRBJ2-5; D gene ambiguous. V shed 6 bases and J shed 5 bases, with 16 bases lying between them. The CDR3 runs 13 residues. CDR1 is DFQATT, CDR2 SNEGSKA, per germline (reference sequence). In DNA form, the CDR3 reads TGCAGTGCGGCCGGACGTTCGATGGAGACCCAGTACTTC. It translates to CSAAGRSMETQYF.

V usage is TRBV27 and J usage is TRBJ1-2; TRBD1 matches at 10 bases. The V gene end was trimmed by 5 bases and the J gene end by 8 bases; junction bases not matched to a gene: 5. Germline V gene sequence: CDR1 MNHEY, CDR2 SMNVEV (reference sequence). The CDR3 has 13 amino acids. The CDR3 protein is CASSVRDRGGYTF. DNA for the CDR3: TGTGCCAGCAGTGTTCGGGACAGGGGAGGCTACACCTTC.

V gene TRBV12-3 or TRBV12-4 combines with J gene TRBJ1-2; D gene ambiguous. CDR3 length equals 13 residues. V was shortened by 5 bases and J by 4 bases, with 11 bases between the two germline ends. The CDR3 loop reads CASSPTTTYGYTF. CDR3 coding DNA: TGTGCCAGCAGTCCAACGACAACCTATGGCTACACCTTC.

This clonotype was observed a few times. This sequence joins TRBV5-1 and TRBJ2-4, with 11 bases that match TRBD2. The closer fit of TRBJ2-7 to the DNA end suggests the J call may be wrong. This CDR3 contains 14 residues. CDR1 and CDR2 from the germline V gene are SGHRS and YFSETQ. The CDR3, as DNA: TGCGCCAGCAGTACTAGCGGGAGTCTGGTCGAGCAGTACTTC. Translating it yields CASSTSGSLVEQYF.

The V gene is TRBV12-3 or TRBV12-4, the J gene TRBJ2-7; D unresolved. The CDR3 is 14 amino acids. Trimming cost V 8 bases and J 0 bases, with 14 bases left between them. Here the CDR3 reads CASAARGSSYEQYF. The CDR3 DNA reads as TGTGCCAGCGCCGCCCGAGGATCCTCCTACGAGCAGTACTTC.

Here the CDR3 DNA reads TGTGCCAGCAGCCCCGGGGTAGCCCTTTACAATGAGCAGTACTTC. Residues: CASSPGVALYNEQYF. The chain combines TRBV7-2 with TRBJ2-7, with a tentative D call TRBD2 (5 bases). V was cut by 5 bases and J by 7 bases, with 21 bases left in between. Looked up from germline, CDR1 is SGHTA and CDR2 is FQGNSA. CDR3 length: 15 amino acids.

This clonotype was counted between two and nine times. The gene calls are TRBV28 and TRBJ1-1; D may be TRBD1 (6 bases). Germline CDR1 is MDHEN and CDR2 is SYDVKM. V was trimmed by 7 bases and J by 2 bases, leaving 14 bases between them. The CDR3 is made up of 14 amino acids. The CDR3 is CASIKGGLNTEAFF. The CDR3 region has the DNA TGTGCCAGCATCAAGGGGGGTCTAAACACTGAAGCTTTCTTT.

In its sample, this clonotype was seen many times. The chain joins TRBV7-2 to TRBJ2-7; no clear D gene. V dropped 1 base and J dropped 7 bases, with 5 bases sitting between them. From germline, CDR1 is SGHTA and CDR2 FQGNSA. The CDR3 runs 11 residues. For the CDR3, the DNA is TGTGCCAGCAGCTTAGGGCCGGAGCAGTACTTC. This gives the protein CASSLGPEQYF.

In its sample, this clonotype was seen a few times. This chain links TRBV29-1 with TRBJ2-6; D ambiguous. The V end was cut by 6 bases, the J end by 2 bases, with 14 bases between. The V gene's germline CDR1 is SQVTM and CDR2 ANQGSEA. The CDR3 loop spans 15 amino acids. This chain's CDR3 is CSVVVGFTGANVLTF. The CDR3 region has the DNA TGCAGCGTGGTTGTTGGGTTTACTGGGGCCAACGTCCTGACTTTC.

J is TRBJ1-5 and V is TRBV5-1; D gene ambiguous. Between the trimmed V and J ends, which lost 0 bases and 4 bases, there was a span of 11 bases. Per germline, CDR1 SGHRS and CDR2 YFSETQ. CDR3 length: 15 residues. CDR3 bases: TGCGCCAGCAGCTTGGTGTCAGGCGGAAATCAGCCCCAGCATTTT. Its protein product is CASSLVSGGNQPQHF.

The CDR3, as DNA: TGCGCCAGCAGCTTGTTCAGCGGAGGCTCCTACAATGAGCAGTTCTTC. Its translation: CASSLFSGGSYNEQFF. V usage is TRBV5-1 and J usage is TRBJ2-1, with D tentatively TRBD2 (5 bases). The germline V gene encodes CDR1 SGHRS and CDR2 YFSETQ. V lost 1 base and J 0 bases, leaving 11 bases between the germline ends. The CDR3 sequence is 16 residues long.

The V call is TRBV10-3, the J call TRBJ1-1, with a weak D call TRBD1 (6 bases). CDR3 size: 12 residues. V lost 6 bases and J 3 bases, leaving 8 bases between the germline ends. Looked up from germline, CDR1 is ENHRY and CDR2 is SYGVKD. CDR3 loop: CAIRDSYTEAFF. The CDR3 coding sequence is TGTGCCATCAGGGACAGCTACACTGAAGCTTTCTTT.

Concerning this clonotype: Germline is not matched at one junction end, which may reflect a read error. The chain carries TRBV7-7 and TRBJ2-1, with D possibly TRBD2 on 6 matching bases. The CDR3 extends over 16 amino acids. Germline CDR1 SSHAT, CDR2 FNYEAQ (reference sequence). CDR3 amino acids: CASSPLGAGMDDEQFF. The CDR3 nucleotides are TGTGCTAGCAGCCCCCTCGGGGCGGGAATGGATGATGAGCAGTTCTTC.